Following are 28 T cell receptor beta chains from one sample sequenced in a study of cytomegalovirus exposure and HLA in healthy donors. Both 60 Vbeta primers and 13 Jbeta primers went into the PCR. Sequencing used immunoSEQ multiplex PCR; TCRdb keeps in-frame clones, though not all of them. Of 60,000 to 80,000 clones in the sample, about 78% are singletons; the top ten hold roughly 3.1%. Input material: PBMCs. Receptor source: a girl between 10 and 17 years old in good health and CMV-seropositive.

The chain couples TRBV4-3 to TRBJ2-7, with 10 bases matching TRBD2. The junction had 5 bases not matched to a gene; V was cut back by 0 bases and J by 6 bases. Per the germline V gene, CDR1 is LGHNA and CDR2 is YSLEER. CDR3 length: 15 amino acids. The CDR3 sequence is CASSQEGLALSEQYF. For the CDR3, the DNA is TGCGCCAGCAGCCAAGAGGGACTAGCGTTAAGCGAGCAGTACTTC.

This clone was seen a handful of times. CDR3 sequence (DNA): TGTGCCTGGAAACCCCCGGGACAGCCCTATGGCTACACCTTC. Its translation is CAWKPPGQPYGYTF. The chain combines TRBV30 with TRBJ1-2; TRBD1 agrees at 7 bases. V lost 4 bases, J lost 4 bases, and 9 bases stayed unmatched. This CDR3 comprises 14 residues. Germline values: CDR1 GTSNPN, CDR2 SVGIG (reference sequence). The complete variable domain, with remaining parts taken from reference TRBV30 and TRBJ1-2, reads SQTIHQWPATLVQPVGSPLSLECTVEGTSNPNLYWYRQAAGRGLQLLFYSVGIGQISSEVPQNLSASRPQDRQFILSSKKLLLSDSGFYLCAWKPPGQPYGYTFGSGTRLTVV.

V gene TRBV7-8 combines with J gene TRBJ1-5; D not resolved. V was pared by 3 bases and J by 3 bases, with 12 bases between. Germline assignment: CDR1 SGHVS and CDR2 FQNEAQ. The CDR3 runs 15 residues. The CDR3 coding sequence is TGTGCCAGCAGCTTCGGAGGGCAGAACAATCAGCCCCAGCATTTT. Amino acid sequence: CASSFGGQNNQPQHF. The full variable domain, rest sourced from reference TRBV7-8 and TRBJ1-5, is GAGVSQSPRYKVAKRGQDVALRCDPISGHVSLFWYQQALGQGPEFLTYFQNEAQLDKSGLPSDRFFAERPEGSVSTLKIQRTQQEDSAVYLCASSFGGQNNQPQHFGDGTRLSIL.

The chain combines TRBV5-4 with TRBJ2-3, with TRBD2 identical over 9 bases. CDR1 SGHNT and CDR2 YYREEE come from the germline V gene (reference sequence). The trim removed 5 bases at V and 4 bases at J, leaving 11 bases unmatched. The CDR3 loop spans 16 amino acids. This CDR3 is CASRNLAGNYSDTQYF. The CDR3 coding sequence is TGTGCCAGCAGAAATCTAGCGGGAAACTATTCAGATACGCAGTATTTT.

This chain joins TRBV19 and TRBJ2-7, with TRBD1 as a possible D gene (6 bases). Germline CDR1 and CDR2: LNHDA and SQIVND (reference sequence). The V and J ends lost 3 bases and 6 bases respectively, with 12 bases between them. CDR3 length equals 13 residues. The CDR3 DNA reads TGTGCCAGTAGTATTCCGGCAGGGGCCGAGCAGTACTTC. Its translation: CASSIPAGAEQYF. The full variable domain, its missing parts supplied by reference TRBV19 and TRBJ2-7, is DGGITQSPKYLFRKEGQNVTLSCEQNLNHDAMYWYRQDPGQGLRLIYYSQIVNDFQKGDIAEGYSVSREKKESFPLTVTSAQKNPTAFYLCASSIPAGAEQYFGPGTRLTVT.

The gene calls are TRBV5-1 and TRBJ2-3; 11 nucleotides line up with TRBD2. This CDR3 region has 16 residues. Germline values: CDR1 SGHRS, CDR2 YFSETQ. Germline trimming cut 5 bases from V and 1 base from J; bases unmatched to any gene: 6. The CDR3 region is CASSRTSGGGTDTQYF. The DNA for the CDR3 is TGCGCCAGCAGTCGAACTAGCGGGGGAGGCACAGATACGCAGTATTTT. Full variable domain (outside the CDR3, taken from reference TRBV5-1 and TRBJ2-3): KAGVTQTPRYLIKTRGQQVTLSCSPISGHRSVSWYQQTPGQGLQFLFEYFSETQRNKGNFPGRFSGRQFSNSRSEMNVSTLELGDSALYLCASSRTSGGGTDTQYFGPGTRLTVL.

In its sample, this clone was seen once. This chain links TRBV2 with TRBJ2-3, with TRBD1 as a possible D gene (6 bases). From germline, CDR1 is SNHLY and CDR2 FYNNEI. The CDR3 totals 21 residues. Trimming shortened V by 6 bases and J by 7 bases, and 38 bases separated the two germline ends. The CDR3 sequence: CASSHRVVGVLSNSTHHTQYF. CDR3 DNA: TGTGCCAGCAGCCACAGGGTGGTGGGGGTATTATCCAACAGCACTCACCATACGCAGTATTTT.

CDR3 in amino acids: CASSLAGGMVNQPQHF. DNA for the CDR3: TGTGCCAGCAGCTTAGCCGGCGGGATGGTCAATCAGCCCCAGCATTTT. The V gene is TRBV7-2, the J gene TRBJ1-5, with unresolved D. The CDR3 sequence is 16 residues long. Germline CDR1 SGHTA, CDR2 FQGNSA. V lost 0 bases and J lost 3, with 12 bases in between. The full variable domain, its missing parts supplied by reference TRBV7-2 and TRBJ1-5, is GAGVSQSPSNKVTEKGKDVELRCDPISGHTALYWYRQSLGQGLEFLIYFQGNSAPDKSGLPSDRFSAERTGGSVSTLTIQRTQQEDSAVYLCASSLAGGMVNQPQHFGDGTRLSIL.

This sequence joins TRBV6-5 and TRBJ2-7; 9 bases fit TRBD2. The trim removed 2 bases at V and 4 bases at J, leaving 6 bases unmatched. Germline-derived CDR1 and CDR2 are MNHEY and SVGAGI. This CDR3 has 15 amino acids. CDR3 nucleotides: TGTGCCAGCAGTTACGGCGGGAGGGAAGGGTACGAGCAGTACTTC. Amino acids: CASSYGGREGYEQYF.

This clone was detected a few times. The rearrangement uses TRBV7-6 and TRBJ2-3; 8 bases are shared with TRBD2. CDR1 SGHVS and CDR2 FNYEAQ come from the germline V gene. The CDR3 consists of 16 residues. The V and J ends lost 1 base and 3 bases, in that order; junction bases with no gene match: 6. CDR3 sequence: CASSLGTSQTTDTQYF. The CDR3 DNA reads TGTGCCAGCAGCTTAGGGACTAGCCAAACGACAGATACGCAGTATTTT. The entire variable domain, with the rest obtained from reference TRBV7-6 and TRBJ2-3, is as follows: GAGVSQSPRYKVTKRGQDVALRCDPISGHVSLYWYRQALGQGPEFLTYFNYEAQQDKSGLPNDRFSAERPEGSISTLTIQRTEQRDSAMYRCASSLGTSQTTDTQYFGPGTRLTVL.

The chain has TRBV2 and TRBJ1-2; TRBD1 matches at 8 bases. The junction had 9 bases not matched to a gene; V was cut back by 8 bases and J by 4 bases. The CDR3 is made up of 14 amino acids. The germline V gene encodes CDR1 SNHLY and CDR2 FYNNEI. The CDR3 spells CASRKGDRSYGYTF. CDR3 DNA: TGTGCCAGCCGAAAGGGGGACAGGAGCTATGGCTACACCTTC.

To note about this clone: The junction differs from germline at one of its ends, possibly a read error. Other DNA sequences of this sample code for an identical CDR3. This rearrangement joins TRBV15 to TRBJ2-1; D call uncertain. This CDR3 is 14 amino acids long. CDR1 and CDR2 from the germline V gene are LNHNV and YYDKDF (reference sequence). In DNA form, the CDR3 reads TGCGCCACCAGCAGAGACCCCCAGTCCAATGAGCAGTTCTTC. This sequence encodes CATSRDPQSNEQFF.

The chain recombines TRBV9 with TRBJ2-7; D gene ambiguous. Germline values: CDR1 SGDLS, CDR2 YYNGEE. The CDR3 is 14 amino acids. The ends were cut back, 0 bases at V and 0 bases at J, with 7 bases in the middle. CDR3 loop: CASSVVASSYEQYF. The CDR3 region has the DNA TGTGCCAGCAGCGTAGTGGCTAGCTCCTACGAGCAGTACTTC.

The chain is built from TRBV6-1 and TRBJ2-3, with D unclear. The CDR3 is 13 residues long. The ends were cut back, 4 bases at V and 6 bases at J, with 11 bases in the middle. Per the germline V gene, CDR1 is MNHNS and CDR2 is SASEGT. CDR3 DNA sequence: TGTGCCAGCAGTGCCCGTCGTTTTGATACGCAGTATTTT. Amino acids: CASSARRFDTQYF.

The rearrangement joins TRBV6-1 to TRBJ1-5, with D tentatively TRBD1 (6 bases). Trimming took off 3 bases at V and 6 bases at J, with 12 bases between the two ends. CDR3 length equals 14 residues. Per the germline V gene, CDR1 is MNHNS and CDR2 is SASEGT. For the CDR3, the DNA is TGTGCCAGCAGTGACCAACAGGGTCCTCAGCCCCAGCATTTT. The encoded protein is CASSDQQGPQPQHF.

This clone was seen once. The chain carries TRBV4-1 and TRBJ2-1; 8 nucleotides match TRBD1. Germline assignment: CDR1 MGHRA and CDR2 YSYEKL. The CDR3 spans 16 residues. J was trimmed by 5 bases and V by 5 bases; bases with no gene match: 11. CDR3 sequence (DNA): TGCGCCAGCAGCGTCTCCGGGACAGGTGGGGACAATGAGCAGTTCTTC. The encoded protein is CASSVSGTGGDNEQFF.

The chain employs TRBV6-5 and TRBJ2-5, with D maybe TRBD2 (7 bases). Matching the DNA end better, TRBJ2-7 makes the J call doubtful. The CDR3 consists of 15 residues. Germline values: CDR1 MNHEY, CDR2 SVGAGI. For the CDR3, the DNA is TGTGCCAGCAAAAGGGGGGGGCCGAGCTCCTACGAGCAGTACTTC. Translated: CASKRGGPSSYEQYF.

The chain joins TRBV9 to TRBJ1-2, with unresolved D. V gave up 3 bases and J gave up 8 bases, with 14 bases separating them. Germline lookup yields CDR1 SGDLS and CDR2 YYNGEE. The CDR3 contains 13 residues. CDR3 bases: TGTGCCAGCAGCGCCTCTTTTTACGCGGGCTACACCTTC. Translating it yields CASSASFYAGYTF.

The chain links TRBV6-1 to TRBJ2-1; the match to TRBD2 covers 15 bases. CDR1 is MNHNS and CDR2 is SASEGT in the germline V gene. This CDR3 is 14 amino acids long. Trimming cost V 5 bases and J 11 bases; bases outside gene matches: 4. CDR3 sequence: CASSSGLAGGQQFF. The CDR3 DNA sequence: TGTGCCAGCAGTTCGGGACTAGCGGGAGGCCAGCAGTTCTTC.

This clone was seen just once. CDR3: CAISWTGRNEQYF. The DNA for the CDR3 is TGTGCCATCAGCTGGACAGGGAGAAACGAGCAGTACTTC. The J gene is TRBJ2-7, the V gene TRBV10-3, with 8 bases matching TRBD1. The V gene's germline CDR1 is ENHRY and CDR2 SYGVKD. The CDR3 is 13 amino acids. After removal of 6 bases from V and 5 bases from J, the junction contained 6 bases not matched to a gene.

The rearrangement joins TRBV28 to TRBJ2-2; D possibly corresponds to TRBD2 (6 bases). This CDR3 comprises 17 residues. Between the trimmed V and J ends, which lost 7 bases and 4 bases, there was a span of 22 bases. Germline values: CDR1 MDHEN, CDR2 SYDVKM. The CDR3 sequence: CASTRWAKGRRTGELFF. In DNA, the CDR3 is TGTGCCAGCACCCGGTGGGCTAAGGGGAGGCGCACCGGGGAGCTGTTTTTT.

The chain is built from TRBV10-2 and TRBJ2-7; D remains unclear. Germline V gene lookup returns CDR1 WSHSY and CDR2 SAAADI. The CDR3 spans 12 residues. Deletions cut 6 bases from V and 4 bases from J, with 10 bases between. As DNA, the CDR3 is TGCGCCAGCAGCCCTACCAAATACGAGCAGTACTTC. Translating it yields CASSPTKYEQYF.

V and J are TRBV19 and TRBJ1-1; D ambiguous. The CDR3 spans 15 residues. Trimming stripped 8 bases from V and 0 bases from J, with 16 bases between. Germline V CDR1 and CDR2: LNHDA, SQIVND (reference sequence). The CDR3 loop is CASRSAGFMNTEAFF. The CDR3 region has the DNA TGTGCCAGTCGGAGTGCGGGATTTATGAACACTGAAGCTTTCTTT.

The J gene is TRBJ1-4, the V gene TRBV5-1; D gene ambiguous. Germline CDR1 reads SGHRS; CDR2 reads YFSETQ. Trimming took 3 bases from V and 7 from J, leaving 13 bases between them. The CDR3 is 14 residues long. CDR3 region: CASSSRVRGEKLFF. CDR3 coding DNA: TGCGCCAGCAGCTCGAGAGTACGGGGTGAAAAACTGTTTTTT.

The sample holds a few counts of this clone. V and J are TRBV7-9 and TRBJ1-2; TRBD1 might be the D (6 bases). Germline V gene lookup returns CDR1 SEHNR and CDR2 FQNEAQ (reference sequence). Trimming left V 5 bases short and J 6 bases short, with 13 bases between. The CDR3 is made up of 13 amino acids. CDR3 sequence: CASSGDTDDGYTF. CDR3 DNA: TGTGCCAGCAGCGGGGACACGGACGATGGCTACACCTTC.

This chain connects TRBV28 to TRBJ1-2; D not certain. Trimming took off 5 bases at V and 2 bases at J, with 6 bases between the two ends. This CDR3 comprises 12 residues. The V gene's germline CDR1 is MDHEN and CDR2 SYDVKM. Here the CDR3 DNA reads TGTGCCAGCAGTGTTTCAAACTATGGCTACACCTTC. Translating gives CASSVSNYGYTF.

The CDR3 nucleotides read TGTGCCAGCAGCTCAGGGGTATCGAGGTTAGAACTGTTTTTT. This gives the protein CASSSGVSRLELFF. The chain links TRBV11-2 to TRBJ1-4; D might be TRBD1 (6 bases). V was cut by 4 bases and J by 12 bases, with 18 bases left in between. This CDR3 has 14 amino acids. Germline V gene data show CDR1 as SGHAT and CDR2 as FQNNGV.

CDR3 DNA sequence: TGCGCCAGCAGCTCCACCGACAGGGAGCTGTTTTTT. As protein: CASSSTDRELFF. The rearrangement uses TRBV5-1 and TRBJ2-2; D gene unclear. This CDR3 has 12 residues. Germline-derived CDR1 and CDR2 are SGHRS and YFSETQ. The V end lost 3 bases, the J end lost 9 bases, and 9 bases lay between the germline ends.